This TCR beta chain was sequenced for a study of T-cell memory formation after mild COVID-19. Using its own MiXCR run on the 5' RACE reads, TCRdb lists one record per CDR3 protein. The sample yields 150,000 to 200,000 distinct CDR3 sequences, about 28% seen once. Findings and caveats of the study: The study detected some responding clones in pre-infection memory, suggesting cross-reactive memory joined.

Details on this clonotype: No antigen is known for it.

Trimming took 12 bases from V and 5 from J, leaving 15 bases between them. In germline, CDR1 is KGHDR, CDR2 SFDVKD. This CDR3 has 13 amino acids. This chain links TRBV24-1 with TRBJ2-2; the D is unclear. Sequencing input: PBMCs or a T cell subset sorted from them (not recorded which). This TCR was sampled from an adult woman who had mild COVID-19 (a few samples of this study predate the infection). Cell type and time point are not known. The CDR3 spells CAVAKAVTGELFF. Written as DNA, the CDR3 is TGTGCCGTAGCTAAGGCGGTTACCGGGGAGCTGTTTTTT.